This T cell receptor (beta chain) was obtained from a study of blood T cell repertoires in COVID-19. Generated by immunoSEQ multiplex PCR, the TCRdb table keeps only in-frame clones and is missing some. The table records over 80,000 clones, 80% to 90% of them present only once. With V trimmed by 3 bases and J by 10 bases, 11 bases remained unmatched. Germline V gives CDR1 LGHDT, CDR2 YNNKEL (reference sequence). The CDR3 is 15 residues long. This clonotype was obtained from a human donor in a cohort sampled during active COVID-19. The chain combines TRBV3-1 (or the pseudogene TRBV3-2) with TRBJ2-1; 8 bases fit TRBD2. Sequences were obtained from peripheral blood. The CDR3 DNA sequence: TGTGCCAGCAGCCAGGGTCAAGCGGGAGTGGGAGAGCAGTTCTTC. Translation: CASSQGQAGVGEQFF.